This is a list of T cell receptor beta chains from one sample in a study of PD-1 blockade in mismatch repair-deficient tumors. Some clones are missing from TCRdb's copy, which holds only in-frame ones; the method was immunoSEQ multiplex PCR. The repertoire consists of some 100,000 clones, with about four fifths occurring once and the leading ten covering roughly 6.3%. The source material was peripheral blood, sampled 30 to 36 weeks after starting pembrolizumab. The receptors shown here come from an adult with mismatch repair-deficient cancer. Each CDR3 is given with its conserved first and last residue. A D gene is named only where the DNA matches it firmly. Clone size is stated in some rows and not others, as once, few, many or a class when expanded.

clone_size: medium-sized; d_call: NA; v_call: TRBV21-1; j_call: TRBJ2-7; cdr3_nt: TGTGCCAGCAGCCCTTTAGGGCCCCCTACCGAGCAGTACTTC; cdr3_aa: CASSPLGPPTEQYF
clone_size: NA; d_call: NA; v_call: TRBV29-1; j_call: TRBJ1-1; cdr3_nt: TGCAGCGTGCTGAAACAGACGAACACTGAAGCTTTCTTT; cdr3_aa: CSVLKQTNTEAFF
clone_size: NA; d_call: TRBD2; v_call: TRBV6-4; j_call: TRBJ2-7; cdr3_nt: TGTGCCAGCAGTGACTGGGGTCGAGGACTAGCGGGGGACTACGAGCAGTACTTC; cdr3_aa: CASSDWGRGLAGDYEQYF
clone_size: NA; d_call: NA; v_call: TRBV5-4; j_call: TRBJ2-3; cdr3_nt: TGTGCCAGCAGCTCCGGCGGGATTCGTACAGATACGCAGTATTTT; cdr3_aa: CASSSGGIRTDTQYF
clone_size: NA; d_call: NA; v_call: TRBV9; j_call: TRBJ1-1; cdr3_nt: TGTGCCAGCAGCGTAAGTTCAGGGACTGAAGCTTTCTTT; cdr3_aa: CASSVSSGTEAFF
clone_size: NA; d_call: TRBD1; v_call: TRBV19; j_call: TRBJ1-3; cdr3_nt: TGTGCCAGTAGCCGGGACAGTCAACTGGGGCCTGGAAACACCATATATTTT; cdr3_aa: CASSRDSQLGPGNTIYF
clone_size: NA; d_call: TRBD2; v_call: TRBV11-2; j_call: TRBJ2-7; cdr3_nt: TGTGCCAGCTGCCAAGGGACTAGCGGGAGAGAGAGGGTGGGCGAGCAGTACTTC; cdr3_aa: CASCQGTSGRERVGEQYF
clone_size: few; d_call: NA; v_call: TRBV4-1; j_call: TRBJ1-1; cdr3_nt: TGCGCCAGCAGCGGTGGGGGTGTGAACACTGAAGCTTTCTTT; cdr3_aa: CASSGGGVNTEAFF
clone_size: NA; d_call: NA; v_call: TRBV6-1; j_call: TRBJ2-5; cdr3_nt: TGTGCCAGCAAGGGACGGCGGTCTGAGGGGGAGACCCAGTACTTC; cdr3_aa: CASKGRRSEGETQYF
clone_size: NA; d_call: NA; v_call: TRBV11-3; j_call: TRBJ1-1; cdr3_nt: TGTGCCAGCAGCTTAGGGATTCGGGGACAGAACACTGAAGCTTTCTTT; cdr3_aa: CASSLGIRGQNTEAFF
clone_size: NA; d_call: NA; v_call: TRBV5-4; j_call: TRBJ2-3; cdr3_nt: TGTGCCAGCAGCCCGCGGGCTAGCCCAGATACGCAGTATTTT; cdr3_aa: CASSPRASPDTQYF
clone_size: NA; d_call: NA; v_call: TRBV7-9; j_call: TRBJ2-7; cdr3_nt: TGTGCCAGCAGCCCGATGGGGGGCTCCTACGAGCAGTACTTC; cdr3_aa: CASSPMGGSYEQYF
clone_size: NA; d_call: NA; v_call: TRBV21-1; j_call: TRBJ1-1; cdr3_nt: TGTGCCAGCAGCAAAGAAGGTGGTGCTTTCTTT; cdr3_aa: CASSKEGGAFF
clone_size: NA; d_call: NA; v_call: TRBV6-1; j_call: TRBJ2-7; cdr3_nt: TGTGCCAGCAGTCGGGACTCAGAGGGATACGAGCAGTACTTC; cdr3_aa: CASSRDSEGYEQYF
clone_size: NA; d_call: TRBD1; v_call: TRBV19; j_call: TRBJ1-1; cdr3_nt: TGTGCCAGTAGGCTGACAGGGGCCGGAGAGAACACTGAAGCTTTCTTT; cdr3_aa: CASRLTGAGENTEAFF
clone_size: NA; d_call: NA; v_call: TRBV9; j_call: TRBJ1-2; cdr3_nt: TGTGCCAGCAGCAAACTAGGACAGACCGACTATGGCTACACCTTC; cdr3_aa: CASSKLGQTDYGYTF
clone_size: NA; d_call: NA; v_call: TRBV7-9; j_call: TRBJ1-2; cdr3_nt: TGTGCCAGTTCCAGCCTTAACTATGGCTACACCTTC; cdr3_aa: CASSSLNYGYTF
clone_size: few; d_call: TRBD2; v_call: TRBV19; j_call: TRBJ2-1; cdr3_nt: TGTGCCAGTAGTAGGGCTAGCGGGAGAGGCTCCTACAATGAGCAGTTCTTC; cdr3_aa: CASSRASGRGSYNEQFF
clone_size: NA; d_call: NA; v_call: TRBV11-2; j_call: TRBJ1-1; cdr3_nt: TGTGCCAGCAGCTCCTCGACAGGCAACACTGAAGCTTTCTTT; cdr3_aa: CASSSSTGNTEAFF
clone_size: NA; d_call: TRBD1; v_call: TRBV27; j_call: TRBJ2-7; cdr3_nt: TGTGCCAGCAGTCCGAACGACAGGGACTCCTACGAGCAGTACTTC; cdr3_aa: CASSPNDRDSYEQYF
clone_size: NA; d_call: NA; v_call: TRBV27; j_call: TRBJ2-3; cdr3_nt: TGTGCCAGCAGTTTCGAGGACAGTACAGATACGCAGTATTTT; cdr3_aa: CASSFEDSTDTQYF
clone_size: few; d_call: NA; v_call: TRBV2; j_call: TRBJ1-5; cdr3_nt: TGTGCCAGCAGTGATTCCGGGTACGACAGCAATCAGCCCCAGCATTTT; cdr3_aa: CASSDSGYDSNQPQHF
clone_size: NA; d_call: NA; v_call: TRBV7-9; j_call: TRBJ2-2; cdr3_nt: TGTGCCAGCAGCTTACCTTATGAGCGGGCGAACACCGGGGAGCTGTTTTTT; cdr3_aa: CASSLPYERANTGELFF
clone_size: NA; d_call: TRBD1; v_call: TRBV29-1; j_call: TRBJ1-1; cdr3_nt: TGCAGCGGACTCCGGGACAGGAACACTGAAGCTTTCTTT; cdr3_aa: CSGLRDRNTEAFF
clone_size: NA; d_call: NA; v_call: TRBV12-5; j_call: TRBJ2-7; cdr3_nt: TGTGCTAGTGGTTTGGCACCAGGCTACGAGCAGTACTTC; cdr3_aa: CASGLAPGYEQYF
clone_size: NA; d_call: NA; v_call: TRBV5-1; j_call: TRBJ2-2; cdr3_nt: TGCGCCAGCAGTGGCGGCAGGGGTTCCGGGGAGCTGTTTTTT; cdr3_aa: CASSGGRGSGELFF
clone_size: NA; d_call: NA; v_call: TRBV11-3; j_call: TRBJ2-5; cdr3_nt: TGTGCCAGCAGCTTAGATCAAGGGGAGACCCAGTACTTC; cdr3_aa: CASSLDQGETQYF
clone_size: few; d_call: TRBD2; v_call: TRBV15; j_call: TRBJ2-3; cdr3_nt: TGTGCCACCAGCGATGAACGGGGACTAGCGGGAGATACGCAGTATTTT; cdr3_aa: CATSDERGLAGDTQYF
clone_size: NA; d_call: NA; v_call: TRBV11-3; j_call: TRBJ2-1; cdr3_nt: TGTGCCAGCAGCTTAGGGTTGGGTTCGTACAATGAGCAGTTCTTC; cdr3_aa: CASSLGLGSYNEQFF